The rows below give T cell receptor beta chains drawn from one sample of a study of T-cell reconstitution after alpha-beta-depleted transplantation in children. TCRdb independently ran MiXCR on the PCR reads; one entry per CDR3 protein. This table holds 670,000 or so distinct CDR3 sequences, less than 15% found once. This specimen consisted of PBMCs, obtained before TCRalphabeta/CD19-depleted stem cell transplant. These TCRs come from a girl between 2 and 10 years old with congenital amegakaryocytic thrombocytopenia, due to receive a stem cell transplant. Both conserved end residues are part of each CDR3. Each record gives: J gene, V gene, CDR3 protein.

>TRBJ1-5|TRBV2
CASSEDVGSWAYSNQPQHF
>TRBJ2-1|TRBV5-5
CASSFNGDEQFF
>TRBJ2-5|TRBV18
CASSPYVREQETQYF
>TRBJ1-5|TRBV2
CASSGIETVNSNQPQHF
>TRBJ1-2|TRBV2
CASSPLPRTGVYGYTF
>TRBJ2-3|TRBV6-5
CASSYRATTDTQYF
>TRBJ2-1|TRBV20-1
CRMTSGSNEFF
>TRBJ2-1|TRBV20-1
CSARTGGKNEQFF
>TRBJ2-1|TRBV5-6
CASSLTVGRSYNEQFF
>TRBJ2-4|TRBV20-1
CSARALGRTLVGAKNIQYF
>TRBJ2-3|TRBV9
CASSGTGGQDTQYF
>TRBJ2-3|TRBV20-1
CSATGVAALPTDTQYF
>TRBJ2-7|TRBV5-1
CASSSSSGGIYEQYF
>TRBJ1-5|TRBV20-1
CSAREGDYGPQHF
>TRBJ2-1|TRBV7-6
CASSFGGAPSYNEQFF
>TRBJ2-1|TRBV20-1
CSASSGSKGNDEQFF
>TRBJ2-7|TRBV20-1
CSASPVFIYEQYF
>TRBJ2-1|TRBV7-6
CASSLTGVDGVLVSGSSYNEQFF
>TRBJ2-1|TRBV20-1
CSATARGGGPYNEQFF
>TRBJ2-1|TRBV20-1
CSARDRASGIVNEQFF
>TRBJ2-2|TRBV5-1
CASSFASGSFGELFF
>TRBJ1-5|TRBV20-1
CSAQGGGARPQHF
>TRBJ2-4|TRBV24-1
CATSDETAMQYF
>TRBJ1-2|TRBV29-1
CSVVNSLYGYTF
>TRBJ2-4|TRBV5-1
CASSLGQLNIQYF
>TRBJ2-5|TRBV11-2
CASRSFRRSSNRSQETQYF
>TRBJ1-3|TRBV6-4
CASSDSPPTGGNTIYF